One and the same sample provided the 19 T cell receptor beta chains below, sequenced in a study of T-cell reconstitution after alpha-beta-depleted transplantation in children (dated by TCRdb to the mid-2010s). The library was obtained by PCR. The instrument was an Illumina HiSeq 2500. To normalize quantification of the TCRbeta repertoire, the TCR libraries were built with molecular barcoding that relied on unique molecular identifiers. Starting from the raw public reads, TCRdb applied fastp trimming at Q25, assembled clones with MiXCR and retained in-frame beta chains. Each CDR3 protein gets just one entry, which takes the most common genes and DNA from the rows behind it. In this sample the table shows 200,000 to 250,000 distinct CDR3 sequences, roughly a tenth of which occur a single time. Together, the top ten hold 6.2% of the sample. Sequences were derived from PBMCs from the stem cell graft donor, sampled from the stem cell graft. The receptors stem from a human donor who donated a stem cell graft to a child with acute lymphoblastic leukemia.

This clonotype showed up just a few times. The chain recombines TRBV7-2 with TRBJ2-1, with 15 positions matching TRBD2. V gave up 4 bases and J gave up 3 bases; unmatched junction bases: 1. This CDR3 has 16 amino acids. The germline V gene encodes CDR1 SGHTA and CDR2 FQGNSA. CDR3 in DNA: TGTGCCAGCAGCTGGACTAGCGGGGGGGACTACAATGAGCAGTTCTTC. Amino acids: CASSWTSGGDYNEQFF.

This clonotype was recorded at least ten times. The CDR3 protein is CASTLRGSAYNSPLHF. CDR3 in DNA: TGTGCCAGCACCCTTCGGGGCAGCGCCTATAATTCACCCCTCCACTTT. The chain couples TRBV12-3 or TRBV12-4 to TRBJ1-6; possibly TRBD1 for D (5 bases). V lost 7 bases and J lost 2, with 15 bases in between. The CDR3 contains 16 residues.

This clonotype showed up many times. This sequence joins TRBV6-5 and TRBJ2-7; TRBD2 matches 9 bases. This CDR3 has 15 residues. V shed 4 bases, J shed 4 bases, and the junction held 8 bases outside the gene matches. Germline V gives CDR1 MNHEY, CDR2 SVGAGI. As DNA, the CDR3 is TGTGCCAGCAGTTGGGGACTAGCAGGGCCGTACGAGCAGTACTTC. Its translation: CASSWGLAGPYEQYF.

This clonotype appeared a few times. The chain joins TRBV20-1 to TRBJ2-7; the D gene is possibly TRBD1 (6 bases). Germline V gene data show CDR1 as DFQATT and CDR2 as SNEGSKA (reference sequence). Trimming cost V 2 bases and J 7 bases, with 18 bases left between them. The CDR3 runs to 14 residues. The CDR3 DNA is TGCAGTGCTAGACCGGGACAAAATAGGTGGGAGCAGTACTTC. This translates into CSARPGQNRWEQYF.

This clonotype was counted a few times. V usage is TRBV20-1 and J usage is TRBJ2-5; TRBD2 matches 10 bases. Trimming cost V 0 bases and J 4 bases; bases outside gene matches: 11. The CDR3 length is 17 residues. The germline V gene has CDR1 DFQATT and CDR2 SNEGSKA (reference sequence). The CDR3 here is CSARDQLIAGGRETQYF. The CDR3 nucleotides read TGCAGTGCTAGAGACCAGTTAATAGCGGGGGGTCGAGAGACCCAGTACTTC.

This chain connects TRBV4-2 to TRBJ1-4; D is possibly TRBD1 (6 bases). The CDR3 is 14 amino acids. V lost 4 bases to trimming and J lost 7 bases, with 13 bases between them. Germline V gene sequence: CDR1 LGHNA, CDR2 YNFKEQ. The CDR3 DNA follows: TGTGCCAGCAGCCTCGGGGGGGCCGGTGAAAAACTGTTTTTT. It specifies CASSLGGAGEKLFF.

The rearrangement links TRBV27 to TRBJ1-5; perhaps TRBD1 as D (6 bases). The V end was cut by 0 bases, the J end by 4 bases, with 13 bases between. CDR1 MNHEY and CDR2 SMNVEV come from the germline V gene (reference sequence). The CDR3 has 16 amino acids. The CDR3 sequence: CASSLSAGDLNQPQHF. CDR3 bases: TGTGCCAGCAGTTTATCTGCAGGGGACTTAAATCAGCCCCAGCATTTT.

This clonotype has ten or more counts. The chain employs TRBV7-6 and TRBJ2-7; 8 nucleotides line up with TRBD1. Germline CDR1 reads SGHVS; CDR2 reads FNYEAQ. The CDR3 extends over 15 amino acids. V lost 1 base, J lost 0 bases, and 2 bases stayed unmatched. DNA for the CDR3: TGTGCCAGCAGCTTAGAAGGGACAGGCTCCTACGAGCAGTACTTC. It yields the protein CASSLEGTGSYEQYF.

V and J are TRBV20-1 and TRBJ2-5; TRBD1 matches at 8 bases. Germline loops: CDR1 DFQATT, CDR2 SNEGSKA (reference sequence). The trim removed 6 bases at V and 5 bases at J, leaving 8 bases unmatched. This CDR3 is 13 amino acids long. In nucleotides, the CDR3 is TGCAGTGCCCCCGTGAGGGACAGGGAGACCCAGTACTTC. This gives the protein CSAPVRDRETQYF.

The V call is TRBV27, the J call TRBJ1-1; tentatively, D is TRBD1 (5 bases). The length of the CDR3 is 14 residues. Looked up from germline, CDR1 is MNHEY and CDR2 is SMNVEV (reference sequence). With 3 bases removed from V and 5 bases from J, the gap between germline ends came to 13 bases. The CDR3 coding sequence is TGTGCCAGCAGTTTGGGGCAGATACTTACTGAAGCTTTCTTT. This codes for CASSLGQILTEAFF.

This clonotype was seen ten or more times. The rearrangement joins TRBV5-1 to TRBJ1-6; the D gene is possibly TRBD1 (6 bases). Germline V lookup: CDR1 SGHRS, CDR2 YFSETQ. The ends were cut back, 5 bases at V and 5 bases at J, with 14 bases in the middle. CDR3 size: 15 residues. CDR3 amino acids: CASRTGTFDNSPLHF. CDR3 in DNA: TGCGCCAGCAGAACCGGGACATTCGATAATTCACCCCTCCACTTT.

This clonotype appeared many times. The chain joins TRBV7-6 to TRBJ2-2, with TRBD2 matching over 7 bases. The CDR3 runs to 18 residues. V lost 5 bases and J lost 1; bases outside the gene matches: 13. CDR1 and CDR2 (germline): SGHVS, FNYEAQ. This CDR3 reads CASSLPVFGGENTGELFF. The CDR3 nucleotides read TGTGCCAGCAGCCTACCCGTTTTTGGGGGGGAGAACACCGGGGAGCTGTTTTTT.

This clonotype was counted many times. The rearrangement links TRBV11-2 to TRBJ1-5; maybe TRBD1 (5 bases). Germline-derived CDR1 and CDR2 are SGHAT and FQNNGV. CDR3 length: 17 amino acids. V lost 5 bases and J 2 bases, leaving 19 bases between the germline ends. As DNA, the CDR3 is TGTGCCAGCAGCCCACAACAGGCCGGGGTGGGCAATCAGCCCCAGCATTTT. This encodes CASSPQQAGVGNQPQHF.

V gene TRBV20-1 combines with J gene TRBJ2-1; TRBD2 matches 11 bases. V gave up 6 bases and J gave up 10 bases; unmatched junction bases: 17. In germline, CDR1 is DFQATT, CDR2 SNEGSKA (reference sequence). The length of the CDR3 is 16 residues. DNA of the CDR3: TGCAGTGCGGAGGACTTTAGCGGGGGGGCTGGAGGGGAGCAGTTCTTC. Encoded protein: CSAEDFSGGAGGEQFF.

This chain uses TRBV30 with TRBJ2-1; no definite D call. The germline V gene encodes CDR1 GTSNPN and CDR2 SVGIG (reference sequence). V shed 4 bases and J shed 12 bases, with 13 bases lying between them. The CDR3 runs 11 residues. The CDR3 is CAWKGGYGQFF. The CDR3 DNA is TGTGCCTGGAAGGGTGGATACGGGCAGTTCTTC.

The chain carries TRBV6-5 and TRBJ2-1, with D possibly TRBD2 on 6 matching bases. Looked up from germline, CDR1 is MNHEY and CDR2 is SVGAGI. Trimming took 2 bases from V and 6 from J, leaving 11 bases between them. CDR3 length equals 14 residues. DNA of the CDR3: TGTGCCAGCAGTTACACCGCCGGGGGCAATGAGCAGTTCTTC. Protein product: CASSYTAGGNEQFF.

This clonotype has more than one count but fewer than ten. V gene TRBV27 combines with J gene TRBJ1-6, with D possibly being TRBD1 (6 bases). Germline V lookup: CDR1 MNHEY, CDR2 SMNVEV (reference sequence). This CDR3 is 15 amino acids long. The V and J ends lost 7 bases and 6 bases respectively, with 16 bases between them. This CDR3 is CASNLRRGSNSPLHF. The CDR3 nucleotides are TGTGCCAGCAACCTTCGGAGGGGGTCTAATTCACCCCTCCACTTT.

This clonotype occurred a few times. The chain carries TRBV7-6 and TRBJ1-3, with D unclear. Per germline, CDR1 SGHVS and CDR2 FNYEAQ. The germline V and J ends were trimmed by 4 bases and 8 bases, with 12 bases remaining between them. The CDR3 is 13 amino acids. CDR3 DNA sequence: TGTGCCAGCAGCTGGGCGGGTGGTGACACCATATATTTT. Amino acids: CASSWAGGDTIYF.

The V gene is TRBV20-1, the J gene TRBJ1-2; D is unclear. The CDR3 has 11 residues. Germline V gene sequence: CDR1 DFQATT, CDR2 SNEGSKA (reference sequence). V shed 3 bases and J shed 8 bases, with 10 bases lying between them. The CDR3 DNA reads as TGCAGTGCTAGGGACGGGCAAGGCTACACCTTC. Its protein product is CSARDGQGYTF.